Shown below are 12 T cell receptor beta chains from a single sample sequenced in a study of human T cells and chemical hapten exposure. Indicated time point: patch test 2, 6 weeks after DPC sensitization. Treatment: therapeutic diphenylcyclopropenone sensitization with weekly scalp DPC. From the RACE reads, TCRdb called clonotypes with MiXCR, one entry per CDR3 protein. The table shows 75,000 to 90,000 distinct CDR3 sequences, with about 10% occurring only once. The source material was whole blood, sampled in connection with sensitization to the hapten diphenylcyclopropenone (DPC). These receptors all stem from a woman aged 45-65 years with alopecia areata. Some clones in this sample may be carry-over from other donors' samples.

V usage is TRBV18 and J usage is TRBJ1-1; D is possibly TRBD1 (5 bases). The CDR3 covers 14 residues. The V end lost 3 bases, the J end lost 11 bases, and 19 bases lay between the germline ends. Per the germline V gene, CDR1 is KGHSH and CDR2 is LQKENI. The CDR3 protein is CASSPPGPPNVAFF. The CDR3 coding sequence is TGTGCCAGCTCACCCCCGGGGCCCCCCAACGTGGCTTTCTTT.

This clonotype has only a few counts. The chain is built from TRBV29-1 and TRBJ1-2; TRBD1 might be the D (6 bases). The length of the CDR3 is 15 residues. V was clipped by 1 base and J by 0 bases, with 12 bases between them. Per germline, CDR1 SQVTM and CDR2 ANQGSEA. CDR3 bases: TGCAGCGTTGAAGTCGAGACAGGCGCTAACTATGGCTACACCTTC. The encoded protein is CSVEVETGANYGYTF.

This clonotype has more than one count but fewer than ten. The chain joins TRBV11-3 to TRBJ2-1; 10 bases align to TRBD2. Germline V gene lookup returns CDR1 SGHNT and CDR2 YENEEA. J gave up 8 bases and V 0 bases, and 4 bases lay outside the gene matches. The CDR3 loop spans 15 amino acids. The CDR3 here is CASSLDPSGRYEQFF. CDR3 nucleotide sequence: TGTGCCAGCAGCTTAGATCCTAGCGGGAGATATGAGCAGTTCTTC.

This clonotype has a handful of counts. This chain uses TRBV7-2 with TRBJ2-7; the D is unclear. V was clipped by 1 base and J by 2 bases, with 9 bases between them. The CDR3 loop spans 14 amino acids. Germline assignment: CDR1 SGHTA and CDR2 FQGNSA. CDR3 bases: TGTGCCAGCAGCTTAGTTTTCAGACCCTACGAGCAGTACTTC. Amino acid sequence: CASSLVFRPYEQYF.

The chain employs TRBV12-3 or TRBV12-4 and TRBJ2-7; tentative D call: TRBD2 (6 bases). The CDR3 runs to 15 residues. V gave up 3 bases and J gave up 3 bases, with 15 bases separating them. CDR3 nucleotide sequence: TGTGCCAGCAGTTTCGGGGGTTTACTACGCTACGAGCAGTACTTC. This encodes CASSFGGLLRYEQYF.

This clonotype was seen at least ten times. This sequence joins TRBV10-3 and TRBJ2-1; D not resolved. The germline CDR1 and CDR2 sequences are ENHRY and SYGVKD. Trimming took off 11 bases at V and 0 bases at J, with 17 bases between the two ends. The CDR3 is 15 residues long. The CDR3 DNA reads TGTGCCGCCAATGGCCCGGAGAGCTCCTACAATGAGCAGTTCTTC. Amino acid sequence: CAANGPESSYNEQFF.

This clonotype was counted only a few times. This chain links TRBV7-8 with TRBJ1-5; 9 bases line up with TRBD1. CDR1 and CDR2 (germline): SGHVS, FQNEAQ. The CDR3 is 16 residues long. With V trimmed by 5 bases and J by 1 base, 6 bases remained unmatched. The DNA of the CDR3 is TGTGCCAGCAGCGGACAGGGGTCTACGAGCAATCAGCCCCAGCATTTT. It encodes CASSGQGSTSNQPQHF.

The chain recombines TRBV7-8 with TRBJ2-3, with D unclear. CDR1 is SGHVS and CDR2 is FQNEAQ in the germline V gene. This CDR3 contains 14 residues. Between the trimmed V and J ends, which lost 5 bases and 1 base, there was a span of 10 bases. The CDR3 bases are TGTGCCAGCAGCCGGGCCCCTGGCACAGATACGCAGTATTTT. Its protein is CASSRAPGTDTQYF. Together with reference TRBV7-8 and TRBJ2-3, the CDR3 gives the full variable domain: GAGVSQSPRYKVAKRGQDVALRCDPISGHVSLFWYQQALGQGPEFLTYFQNEAQLDKSGLPSDRFFAERPEGSVSTLKIQRTQQEDSAVYLCASSRAPGTDTQYFGPGTRLTVL.

This clonotype has ten or more counts. J is TRBJ1-1 and V is TRBV5-1, with 8 bases lining up with TRBD1. Germline trimming cut 1 base from V and 7 bases from J; bases unmatched to any gene: 6. This CDR3 comprises 14 residues. Germline CDR1 reads SGHRS; CDR2 reads YFSETQ. CDR3 nucleotide sequence: TGCGCCAGCAGCTTGTATCAGGGGGCAATTGAAGCTTTCTTT. This encodes CASSLYQGAIEAFF.

This chain joins TRBV4-3 and TRBJ2-7, with TRBD1 matching 11 bases. The CDR3 has 16 residues. The J segment lost 5 bases and the V segment lost 0 bases, leaving 6 bases of the junction unmatched. Germline V CDR1 and CDR2: LGHNA, YSLEER. The CDR3 loop is CASSQDGTGGKNEQYF. CDR3 sequence (DNA): TGCGCCAGCAGCCAAGATGGGACAGGGGGAAAAAACGAGCAGTACTTC.

This clonotype was found once. This chain uses TRBV20-1 with TRBJ1-2, with D unclear. CDR1 and CDR2 (germline): DFQATT, SNEGSKA (reference sequence). Trimming shortened V by 2 bases and J by 6 bases, and 10 bases separated the two germline ends. CDR3 size: 12 residues. The CDR3 nucleotides are TGCAGTGCTAGAATAATGGCAGATGGCTACACCTTC. Its translation: CSARIMADGYTF.

In its sample, this clonotype was seen many times. The chain is built from TRBV12-3 or TRBV12-4 and TRBJ1-5; perhaps TRBD1 as D (5 bases). The CDR3 sequence is 15 residues long. V was clipped by 6 bases and J by 0 bases, with 12 bases between them. CDR3 loop: CASSHRRSSNQPQHF. The DNA of the CDR3 is TGTGCCAGCAGCCACAGGAGGAGTAGCAATCAGCCCCAGCATTTT.